These 17 T cell receptor beta chains were sequenced from one sample in a study of T cells in Graves' hyperthyroidism and ophthalmopathy. What was amplified from RNA transcripts were TCR beta CDR3 regions. HTBI primers were employed in a first-round RT-PCR of the TCR CDR3. Via MiXCR, TCRdb re-called the multiplex PCR reads, giving one row per CDR3 protein. The table shows nearly 750,000 distinct CDR3 sequences, with approximately 36% occurring only once. Sequenced input: blood. All receptors come from a woman between 40 and 50 years old with Graves' hyperthyroidism.

J is TRBJ1-6 and V is TRBV7-2, with TRBD1 as a possible D gene (6 bases). V lost 4 bases and J lost 8, with 12 bases in between. Germline V gene lookup returns CDR1 SGHTA and CDR2 FQGNSA. The CDR3 runs 14 residues. CDR3 residues: CASSSQGNYSPLHF. The CDR3 DNA reads TGTGCCAGCAGCTCCCAGGGGAACTATTCACCCCTCCACTTT.

The V and J genes are TRBV7-2 and TRBJ2-2; D unclear. Germline CDR1 and CDR2: SGHTA and FQGNSA. V lost 6 bases to trimming and J lost 8 bases, with 10 bases between them. The CDR3 totals 12 residues. The CDR3 sequence: CASRLRRGELFF. In DNA form, the CDR3 reads TGTGCCAGCAGGTTACGTAGGGGGGAGCTGTTTTTT.

A word on this clonotype: A much larger clonotype is one base distant, so this may be a read error. The chain recombines TRBV6-1 with TRBJ1-2; 8 nucleotides agree with TRBD1. The CDR3 consists of 16 residues. The germline V gene encodes CDR1 MNHNS and CDR2 SASEGT. CDR3 residues: CAISEAQTGDNYGYTF. CDR3 in DNA: TGTGCCATCAGTGAAGCGCAGACAGGGGATAACTATGGCTACACCTTC.

Of note for this clonotype: Relative to the germline gene, one junction end is altered; a read error may explain this. V is TRBV7-9 and J is TRBJ1-4; D is possibly TRBD1 (5 bases). Germline V gene data show CDR1 as SEHNR and CDR2 as FQNEAQ (reference sequence). The CDR3 length is 16 residues. The CDR3 region is CASSPSYGAGSEKLFF. As DNA, the CDR3 is TGCGCCAGCAGTCCAAGCTACGGGGCTGGGAGTGAAAAACTGTTTTTT.

This chain joins TRBV6-6 and TRBJ1-3, with D hard to call. Germline lookup yields CDR1 MNHNY and CDR2 SVGAGI (reference sequence). This CDR3 is built from 13 residues. Trimming left V 6 bases short and J 5 bases short, with 11 bases between. For the CDR3, the DNA is TGTGCCAGCAGCCGGGCCACCAGAAACACCATATATTTT. Translation: CASSRATRNTIYF.

This chain links TRBV2 with TRBJ2-7, with no clear D. The V and J ends lost 4 bases and 1 base respectively, with 8 bases between them. The germline V gene encodes CDR1 SNHLY and CDR2 FYNNEI. CDR3 length: 13 residues. CDR3 bases: TGTGCCAGCAGTGCCGACAATTCCTACGAGCAGTACTTC. It is translated as CASSADNSYEQYF.

This clonotype was seen only a few times. The DNA of the CDR3 is TGCGCCAGCAGCCAAGACCGGCTCGCCAGTAACTATGGCTACACCTTC. This gives the protein CASSQDRLASNYGYTF. V and J are TRBV4-3 and TRBJ1-2; no firm D call. CDR3 size: 16 residues. Germline values: CDR1 LGHNA, CDR2 YSLEER. V was shortened by 0 bases and J by 1 base, with 12 bases between the two germline ends.

The gene calls are TRBV30 and TRBJ1-1; D uncertain. Germline V gives CDR1 GTSNPN, CDR2 SVGIG (reference sequence). The CDR3 runs to 17 residues. Between the trimmed V and J ends, which lost 4 bases and 1 base, there was a span of 22 bases. The CDR3 reads CAWTLGVSSLGNTEAFF. CDR3 sequence (DNA): TGTGCCTGGACCTTAGGCGTCAGCAGCCTAGGGAACACTGAAGCTTTCTTT.

The rearrangement uses TRBV7-6 and TRBJ2-7; D might be TRBD1 or TRBD2, each matching 5 bases. The V gene's germline CDR1 is SGHVS and CDR2 FNYEAQ. The CDR3 runs 15 residues. The V end lost 6 bases, the J end lost 3 bases, and 18 bases lay between the germline ends. CDR3 loop: CASRPNRDRRYEQYF. CDR3 in DNA: TGTGCCAGCAGACCCAACCGGGACCGCCGCTACGAGCAGTACTTC. The whole variable domain, filled in from reference TRBV7-6 and TRBJ2-7, reads GAGVSQSPRYKVTKRGQDVALRCDPISGHVSLYWYRQALGQGPEFLTYFNYEAQQDKSGLPNDRFSAERPEGSISTLTIQRTEQRDSAMYRCASRPNRDRRYEQYFGPGTRLTVT.

This clonotype was observed a handful of times. The gene calls are TRBV11-2 and TRBJ2-7, with D perhaps TRBD2 (7 bases). From germline, CDR1 is SGHAT and CDR2 FQNNGV. V was shortened by 3 bases and J by 6 bases, with 15 bases between the two germline ends. The CDR3 covers 14 residues. CDR3: CASSFRGAGLEQYF. CDR3 nucleotides: TGTGCCAGCAGCTTCAGGGGAGCGGGACTCGAGCAGTACTTC. Together with reference TRBV11-2 and TRBJ2-7, the CDR3 gives the full variable domain: EAGVAQSPRYKIIEKRQSVAFWCNPISGHATLYWYQQILGQGPKLLIQFQNNGVVDDSQLPKDRFSAERLKGVDSTLKIQPAKLEDSAVYLCASSFRGAGLEQYFGPGTRLTVT.

The genes are TRBV7-2 and TRBJ2-7; 8 nucleotides agree with TRBD1. Per the germline V gene, CDR1 is SGHTA and CDR2 is FQGNSA. V gave up 6 bases and J gave up 3 bases; unmatched junction bases: 7. CDR3 length: 14 amino acids. CDR3 coding DNA: TGTGCCAGCAGAGAGACAGGGGAGGTCTACGAGCAGTACTTC. Translated, it gives CASRETGEVYEQYF. Looking up the rest from reference TRBV7-2 and TRBJ2-7 gives the full variable domain: GAGVSQSPSNKVTEKGKDVELRCDPISGHTALYWYRQSLGQGLEFLIYFQGNSAPDKSGLPSDRFSAERTGGSVSTLTIQRTQQEDSAVYLCASRETGEVYEQYFGPGTRLTVT.

This chain joins TRBV24-1 and TRBJ2-3, with 8 nucleotides matching TRBD1. V lost 5 bases, J lost 3 bases, and 12 bases stayed unmatched. The CDR3 covers 17 residues. Germline V gene sequence: CDR1 KGHDR, CDR2 SFDVKD. CDR3 nucleotides: TGTGCCACCAGTGGTACCAACGACAGGGGATTTACAGATACGCAGTATTTT. This gives the protein CATSGTNDRGFTDTQYF.

This chain connects TRBV7-9 to TRBJ1-1, with 7 bases aligning to TRBD1. CDR1 is SEHNR and CDR2 is FQNEAQ in the germline V gene (reference sequence). The CDR3 runs to 17 residues. J gave up 2 bases and V 5 bases, and 14 bases lay outside the gene matches. The DNA of the CDR3 is TGTGCCAGCAGCACTTATCTATACAGGGGACCTAACACTGAAGCTTTCTTT. Translation: CASSTYLYRGPNTEAFF.

This clonotype was picked up many times. The chain links TRBV2 to TRBJ1-2; weak D call: TRBD1 (5 bases). This CDR3 contains 11 residues. Germline loops: CDR1 SNHLY, CDR2 FYNNEI. Trimming shortened V by 6 bases and J by 8 bases, and 10 bases separated the two germline ends. The CDR3 spells CASRGGEGYTF. CDR3 nucleotide sequence: TGTGCCAGCAGGGGGGGGGAAGGCTACACCTTC.

Turning to this clonotype: Since a much larger clone is just one base distant, this may be a read error. The chain couples TRBV7-8 to TRBJ1-1; no firm D call. CDR1 SGHVS and CDR2 FQNEAQ come from the germline V gene. The CDR3 has 15 amino acids. The CDR3 loop is CTSSLALLENTEAFF. The CDR3 nucleotides read TGTACCAGCAGCTTAGCGCTATTGGAGAACACTGAAGCTTTCTTT.

This clonotype has a count of ten or more. V usage is TRBV7-9 and J usage is TRBJ1-1; perhaps TRBD1 as D (6 bases). V was cut by 4 bases and J by 7 bases, with 10 bases left in between. The CDR3 is 12 amino acids. Germline V gene lookup returns CDR1 SEHNR and CDR2 FQNEAQ (reference sequence). DNA for the CDR3: TGTGCCAGCAGCTCGGGGGCTTTTGAAGCTTTCTTT. It specifies CASSSGAFEAFF.

This clonotype was counted ten times or more. The rearrangement links TRBV9 to TRBJ2-6; D tentatively reads TRBD1 or TRBD2 (5 bases each). V lost 4 bases and J 0 bases, leaving 11 bases between the germline ends. Germline-derived CDR1 and CDR2 are SGDLS and YYNGEE. The CDR3 totals 16 residues. CDR3 sequence reads: CASSLRGDSGANVLTF. The CDR3 DNA is TGTGCCAGCAGCTTACGAGGGGACTCTGGGGCCAACGTCCTGACTTTC.